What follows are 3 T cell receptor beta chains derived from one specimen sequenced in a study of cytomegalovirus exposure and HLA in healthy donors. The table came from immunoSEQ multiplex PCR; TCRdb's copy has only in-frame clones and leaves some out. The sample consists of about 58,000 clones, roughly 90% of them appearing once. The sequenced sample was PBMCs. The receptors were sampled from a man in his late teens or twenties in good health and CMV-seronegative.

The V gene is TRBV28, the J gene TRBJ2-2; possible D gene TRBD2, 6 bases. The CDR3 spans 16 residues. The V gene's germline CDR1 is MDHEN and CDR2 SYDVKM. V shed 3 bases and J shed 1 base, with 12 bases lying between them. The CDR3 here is CASSFRLARNTGELFF. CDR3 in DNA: TGTGCCAGCAGTTTCCGCCTAGCGCGGAACACCGGGGAGCTGTTTTTT.

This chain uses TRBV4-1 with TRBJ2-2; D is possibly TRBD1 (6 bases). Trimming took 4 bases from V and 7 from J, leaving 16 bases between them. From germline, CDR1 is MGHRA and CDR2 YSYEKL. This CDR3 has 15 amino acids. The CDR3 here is CASSLLAGDHGELFF. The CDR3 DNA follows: TGCGCCAGCAGCCTCTTAGCAGGGGATCACGGGGAGCTGTTTTTT.

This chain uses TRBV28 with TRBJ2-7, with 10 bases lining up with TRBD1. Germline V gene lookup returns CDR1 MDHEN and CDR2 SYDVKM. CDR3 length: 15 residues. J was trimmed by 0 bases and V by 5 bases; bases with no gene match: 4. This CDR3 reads CASSEGQGSSYEQYF. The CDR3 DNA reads TGTGCCAGCAGTGAGGGACAGGGGAGCTCCTACGAGCAGTACTTC.